The 30 T cell receptor beta chains presented below share a single source sample, sequenced in a study of STAT3 mutations in large granular lymphocyte leukemia. The antigens of these receptors remain unknown. Here immunoSEQ multiplex PCR was the method, and the copy in TCRdb shows in-frame clones only, minus some. The sample has about 42,000 clones, 80% to 90% seen once; the top ten hold about 0.45%. Study conclusions and caveats: At least one immunodominant TCR beta clonotype appeared in every T-cell large granular lymphocyte leukemia patient.

The sequencing sample was made of PBMCs. Every receptor here comes from a human donor with T large granular lymphocyte leukemia. Some clones in this sample may be carry-over from other donors' samples.

V usage is TRBV19 and J usage is TRBJ2-1; 7 bases line up with TRBD2. This CDR3 contains 15 residues. The V gene end was trimmed by 3 bases and the J gene end by 3 bases; junction bases not matched to a gene: 5. Germline V gene sequence: CDR1 LNHDA, CDR2 SQIVND (reference sequence). This CDR3 is CASSIGLADYNEQFF. CDR3 coding DNA: TGTGCCAGTAGTATCGGGCTAGCGGACTACAATGAGCAGTTCTTC.

The rearrangement joins TRBV4-3 to TRBJ2-7; D remains ambiguous. This CDR3 has 13 residues. V was shortened by 3 bases and J by 3 bases, with 9 bases between the two germline ends. The germline CDR1 and CDR2 sequences are LGHNA and YSLEER. CDR3 residues: CASSQEIFYEQYF. CDR3 coding DNA: TGCGCCAGCAGCCAGGAGATATTCTACGAGCAGTACTTC.

The chain recombines TRBV30 with TRBJ1-5, with D unclear. With 0 bases removed from V and 0 bases from J, the gap between germline ends came to 12 bases. Germline V gene data show CDR1 as GTSNPN and CDR2 as SVGIG (reference sequence). CDR3 size: 16 residues. The CDR3 sequence is CAWSVGNSFSNQPQHF. The CDR3 nucleotides are TGTGCCTGGAGTGTAGGAAACAGTTTTAGCAATCAGCCCCAGCATTTT.

V is TRBV27 and J is TRBJ1-5, with D uncertain. The CDR3 has 14 residues. From germline, CDR1 is MNHEY and CDR2 SMNVEV (reference sequence). Trimming cost V 2 bases and J 0 bases, with 5 bases left between them. The CDR3 sequence is CASSLQASNQPQHF. In DNA, the CDR3 is TGTGCCAGCAGTTTACAAGCTAGCAATCAGCCCCAGCATTTT.

The chain uses TRBV6-6 and TRBJ2-7; no clear D gene. CDR1 is MNHNY and CDR2 is SVGAGI in the germline V gene (reference sequence). The CDR3 contains 13 residues. Trimming took 7 bases from V and 6 from J, leaving 16 bases between them. DNA of the CDR3: TGTGCCAGCACCCTCCGCGGAGCTCTCGAGCAGTACTTC. Translation gives CASTLRGALEQYF.

The genes are TRBV28 and TRBJ2-7; D gene ambiguous. Trimming shortened V by 1 base and J by 2 bases, and 6 bases separated the two germline ends. This CDR3 has 13 amino acids. CDR1 and CDR2 from the germline V gene are MDHEN and SYDVKM. The CDR3 is CASSLYGPYEQYF. The CDR3 DNA is TGTGCCAGCAGTTTATACGGACCCTACGAGCAGTACTTC.

The genes are TRBV4-1 and TRBJ2-7; weak D call: TRBD1 (5 bases). Trimming left V 6 bases short and J 2 bases short, with 17 bases between. The CDR3 has 15 residues. Germline-derived CDR1 and CDR2 are MGHRA and YSYEKL. CDR3 nucleotide sequence: TGCGCCAGCAGTCTGAGTGGCAGGGTCCCCTACGAGCAGTACGTC. It encodes CASSLSGRVPYEQYV.

The CDR3 nucleotides are TGTGCCAGCTCACCACCGGGGCGGGAGAACACCGGGGAGCTGTTTTTT. This sequence encodes CASSPPGRENTGELFF. V is TRBV18 and J is TRBJ2-2, with a weak D call TRBD2 (6 bases). This CDR3 spans 16 amino acids. V lost 0 bases to trimming and J lost 1 base, with 9 bases between them. Germline V gene sequence: CDR1 KGHSH, CDR2 LQKENI.

On this clone itself: A junction end diverges from the germline sequence, so it may reflect a read error. The rearrangement links TRBV7-7 to TRBJ2-5, with D possibly being TRBD1 or TRBD2 (6 bases each). The CDR3 runs to 15 residues. Germline V gene data show CDR1 as SSHAT and CDR2 as FNYEAQ (reference sequence). CDR3 residues: CASSQPGGARETQYF. The CDR3 bases are TGTGCTAGCAGCCAGCCCGGGGGCGCCAGAGAGACCCAGTACTTC.

In its sample, this clone was seen once. The CDR3 DNA is TGTGCCACCAGCAGAGGGGGCCCGAACACCGGGGAGCTGTTTTTT. Translated, it gives CATSRGGPNTGELFF. The genes are TRBV15 and TRBJ2-2, with a weak D call TRBD1 (5 bases). V lost 1 base and J lost 0, with 6 bases in between. This CDR3 has 15 amino acids. CDR1 and CDR2 from the germline V gene are LNHNV and YYDKDF (reference sequence). Combining the CDR3 with reference TRBV15 and TRBJ2-2 gives the whole variable domain DAMVIQNPRYQVTQFGKPVTLSCSQTLNHNVMYWYQQKSSQAPKLLFHYYDKDFNNEADTPDNFQSRRPNTSFCFLDIRSPGLGDTAMYLCATSRGGPNTGELFFGEGSRLTVL.

This clone was seen a handful of times. A junction end diverges from the germline sequence, so it may reflect a read error. The V and J genes are TRBV7-7 and TRBJ1-1, with D possibly matching TRBD1 (5 bases). There are 13 residues in the CDR3. Per the germline V gene, CDR1 is SSHAT and CDR2 is FNYEAQ (reference sequence). The CDR3 nucleotides read TGTGCTAGCAGCTTACAGGAGAACACTGAAGCTTTCTTT. It specifies CASSLQENTEAFF.

This rearrangement joins TRBV7-2 to TRBJ1-2; a possible D gene is TRBD1 (5 bases). The length of the CDR3 is 13 residues. The V and J ends lost 5 bases and 14 bases respectively, with 21 bases between them. Germline lookup yields CDR1 SGHTA and CDR2 FQGNSA. CDR3 region: CASSKPGPPMLTF. The CDR3 bases are TGTGCCAGCAGCAAACCAGGGCCACCTATGTTGACCTTC.

This clone has only a few counts. The chain carries TRBV11-2 and TRBJ1-6; the D is unclear. Germline lookup yields CDR1 SGHAT and CDR2 FQNNGV. V lost 3 bases to trimming and J lost 9 bases, with 15 bases between them. The CDR3 consists of 15 residues. The CDR3 is CASSFGRQLGSPLHF. CDR3 DNA sequence: TGTGCCAGCAGCTTTGGGCGGCAGCTTGGTTCACCCCTCCACTTT.

This rearrangement joins TRBV5-6 to TRBJ2-5; D is undetermined. Between the trimmed V and J ends, which lost 4 bases and 5 bases, there was a span of 6 bases. Germline V CDR1 and CDR2: SGHDT, YYEEEE. The CDR3 is made up of 11 amino acids. The CDR3 DNA follows: TGTGCCAGCAGCATCCGGGAGACCCAGTACTTC. This translates into CASSIRETQYF. The full variable domain, in which reference TRBV5-6 and TRBJ2-5 provide the parts outside the CDR3, is DAGVTQSPTHLIKTRGQQVTLRCSPKSGHDTVSWYQQALGQGPQFIFQYYEEEERQRGNFPDRFSGHQFPNYSSELNVNALLLGDSALYLCASSIRETQYFGPGTRLLVL.

The rearrangement joins TRBV19 to TRBJ1-5, with D uncertain. The CDR3 is 13 amino acids. CDR1 LNHDA and CDR2 SQIVND come from the germline V gene (reference sequence). Trimming left V 5 bases short and J 6 bases short, with 11 bases between. CDR3 region: CASSLSGAQPQHF. For the CDR3, the DNA is TGTGCCAGTAGTCTTTCCGGAGCTCAGCCCCAGCATTTT.

The chain is built from TRBV19 and TRBJ1-2; D unclear. V was shortened by 3 bases and J by 2 bases, with 10 bases between the two germline ends. The germline V gene has CDR1 LNHDA and CDR2 SQIVND (reference sequence). This CDR3 has 14 residues. Here the CDR3 DNA reads TGTGCCAGTAGTATGGCGCGGGGAAACTATGGCTACACCTTC. Protein sequence: CASSMARGNYGYTF.

This clone was counted once. The rearrangement joins TRBV5-5 to TRBJ2-2, with D unclear. With 0 bases removed from V and 1 base from J, the gap between germline ends came to 7 bases. The CDR3 extends over 15 amino acids. The germline gives CDR1 SGHKS, CDR2 YYEKEE (reference sequence). The CDR3 DNA is TGTGCCAGCAGCTTGGTTAGTGGGAACACCGGGGAGCTGTTTTTT. This gives the protein CASSLVSGNTGELFF.

This sequence joins TRBV27 and TRBJ1-2, with 7 bases fitting TRBD1. V lost 5 bases and J lost 4; bases outside the gene matches: 7. There are 14 residues in the CDR3. Germline CDR1 is MNHEY and CDR2 is SMNVEV (reference sequence). CDR3 sequence (DNA): TGTGCCAGCAGTATACAACAGGGGACCTATGGCTACACCTTC. This encodes CASSIQQGTYGYTF.

The V call is TRBV4-2, the J call TRBJ2-6, with D maybe TRBD2 (5 bases). With 5 bases removed from V and 0 bases from J, the gap between germline ends came to 8 bases. The germline gives CDR1 LGHNA, CDR2 YNFKEQ. The CDR3 loop spans 15 amino acids. CDR3 amino acids: CASSARGSGANVLTF. The CDR3 coding sequence is TGTGCCAGCAGCGCCCGGGGCTCTGGGGCCAACGTCCTGACTTTC.

The V and J genes are TRBV2 and TRBJ2-5; TRBD1 or TRBD2 may be the D gene (6 bases each). Germline V gives CDR1 SNHLY, CDR2 FYNNEI. Trimming shortened V by 7 bases and J by 4 bases, and 10 bases separated the two germline ends. This CDR3 has 12 residues. In DNA, the CDR3 is TGTGCCAGCAAGGGGGGTGGAGAGACCCAGTACTTC. This gives the protein CASKGGGETQYF.

In its sample, this clone was seen a few times. The chain recombines TRBV2 with TRBJ2-7, with 11 bases that match TRBD2. The germline CDR1 and CDR2 sequences are SNHLY and FYNNEI. V shed 4 bases and J 8 bases; nucleotides not matched to a gene: 1. The CDR3 has 12 residues. CDR3 amino acids: CASSGLAGKQYV. Here the CDR3 DNA reads TGTGCCAGCAGTGGACTAGCGGGGAAGCAGTACGTC.

This chain joins TRBV7-2 and TRBJ2-5, with 9 bases matching TRBD2. Germline V gene sequence: CDR1 SGHTA, CDR2 FQGNSA. The ends lost 3 bases at V and 3 bases at J; junction bases unmatched: 2. The CDR3 runs to 14 residues. The CDR3 DNA follows: TGTGCCAGCAGCTTCCAGCGGGGGGAAGAGACCCAGTACTTC. It is translated as CASSFQRGEETQYF. The whole variable domain, remainder taken from reference TRBV7-2 and TRBJ2-5, is GAGVSQSPSNKVTEKGKDVELRCDPISGHTALYWYRQSLGQGLEFLIYFQGNSAPDKSGLPSDRFSAERTGGSVSTLTIQRTQQEDSAVYLCASSFQRGEETQYFGPGTRLLVL.

A single count supports this clone. The chain joins TRBV28 to TRBJ1-2; maybe TRBD1 (6 bases). This CDR3 region has 11 residues. Germline V gene sequence: CDR1 MDHEN, CDR2 SYDVKM. The V gene lost 6 bases and the J gene lost 7 bases, with 9 bases spanning the gap. CDR3 region: CASRSGVGYTF. CDR3 nucleotide sequence: TGTGCCAGCAGATCAGGGGTTGGCTACACCTTC.

The chain employs TRBV19 and TRBJ2-1, with D perhaps matching TRBD2 (6 bases). In germline, CDR1 is LNHDA, CDR2 SQIVND (reference sequence). V shed 7 bases and J shed 8 bases, with 15 bases lying between them. CDR3 size: 13 residues. Here the CDR3 reads CASTGELSDEQFF. CDR3 nucleotide sequence: TGTGCCAGTACGGGGGAATTGTCAGATGAGCAGTTCTTC.

This chain joins TRBV6-5 and TRBJ1-2; unclear D gene. Deletions cut 5 bases from V and 5 bases from J, with 15 bases between. The CDR3 length is 14 residues. The germline V gene encodes CDR1 MNHEY and CDR2 SVGAGI. The DNA for the CDR3 is TGTGCCAGCAGTCCCCCCTTCCAGCCATATGGCTACACCTTC. Translation gives CASSPPFQPYGYTF.

The chain links TRBV7-8 to TRBJ1-5; unclear D gene. Trimming removed 3 bases at V and 0 bases at J, with 12 bases between. Germline V gene lookup returns CDR1 SGHVS and CDR2 FQNEAQ. The CDR3 runs to 16 residues. This chain's CDR3 is CASSFSQANSNQPQHF. The DNA for the CDR3 is TGTGCCAGCAGCTTCTCTCAGGCGAATAGCAATCAGCCCCAGCATTTT. Drawing the rest from reference TRBV7-8 and TRBJ1-5, the complete variable domain is GAGVSQSPRYKVAKRGQDVALRCDPISGHVSLFWYQQALGQGPEFLTYFQNEAQLDKSGLPSDRFFAERPEGSVSTLKIQRTQQEDSAVYLCASSFSQANSNQPQHFGDGTRLSIL.

In this sample, this clone turned up a few times. This chain's CDR3 is CASSYSRPSSGNTIYF. Here the CDR3 DNA reads TGTGCCAGCAGTTACTCCCGGCCTAGCTCTGGAAACACCATATATTTT. The genes are TRBV6-5 and TRBJ1-3; no definite D call. V was shortened by 0 bases and J by 0 bases, with 9 bases between the two germline ends. Germline-derived CDR1 and CDR2 are MNHEY and SVGAGI. The CDR3 loop spans 16 amino acids.

The chain couples TRBV27 to TRBJ2-7, with 9 bases that match TRBD1. This CDR3 has 15 residues. The germline CDR1 and CDR2 sequences are MNHEY and SMNVEV (reference sequence). Trimming cost V 4 bases and J 3 bases; bases outside gene matches: 7. The CDR3 region has the DNA TGTGCCAGCAGTTCCAGGACAGGGGCGGTCTACGAGCAGTACTTC. This encodes CASSSRTGAVYEQYF.

This rearrangement joins TRBV15 to TRBJ2-7; maybe TRBD2 (5 bases). The germline V gene encodes CDR1 LNHNV and CDR2 YYDKDF (reference sequence). This CDR3 is 16 amino acids long. V was trimmed by 0 bases and J by 3 bases, leaving 15 bases between them. The CDR3 protein is CATSRDRGLGYYEQYV. CDR3 in DNA: TGTGCCACCAGCAGAGATCGGGGATTGGGTTACTACGAGCAGTACGTC.

The CDR3 here is CASSKSVGPNEQYF. The CDR3 coding sequence is TGTGCCAGCAGTAAATCAGTGGGCCCCAACGAGCAGTACTTC. The gene calls are TRBV7-6 and TRBJ2-7; D is unresolved. The V gene's germline CDR1 is SGHVS and CDR2 FNYEAQ. This CDR3 has 14 residues. V lost 6 bases and J 5 bases, leaving 17 bases between the germline ends.